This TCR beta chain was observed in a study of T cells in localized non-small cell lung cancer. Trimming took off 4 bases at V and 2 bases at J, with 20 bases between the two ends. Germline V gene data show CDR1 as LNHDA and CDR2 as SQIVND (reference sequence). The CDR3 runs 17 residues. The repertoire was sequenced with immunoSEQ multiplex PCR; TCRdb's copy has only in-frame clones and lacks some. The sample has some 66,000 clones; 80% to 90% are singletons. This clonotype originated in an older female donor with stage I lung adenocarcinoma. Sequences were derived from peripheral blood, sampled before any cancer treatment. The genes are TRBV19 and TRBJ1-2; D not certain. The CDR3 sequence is CASSTPRRGEANYGYTF. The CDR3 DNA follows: TGTGCCAGTAGTACCCCCCGGCGGGGAGAGGCAAACTATGGCTACACCTTC.